Listed below are T cell receptor beta chains from one sample, sequenced in a study of T cells after yellow fever vaccination. TCRdb re-called the 5' RACE reads with MiXCR, one entry per CDR3 protein. The repertoire holds some 340,000 distinct CDR3 sequences, with around 10% as singletons. The source material was CD4+ T cells sorted from PBMCs, sampled 45 days after the yellow fever booster vaccination. Receptors originate from a man aged 18 to 29 who received the YFV17D yellow fever vaccine. CDR3s include the opening cysteine and the closing phenylalanine or tryptophan. The D gene is left open where the match is weak. Clone sizes are given selectively: once, few, many, or a class where the clone is expanded.

D gene	J gene	V gene	clone size	CDR3 DNA	CDR3 protein
NA	TRBJ1-6	TRBV9	few	TGTGCCAGCTCTCGGAGGGACCGAGGGGCCCTCCACTTT	CASSRRDRGALHF
TRBD1	TRBJ1-2	TRBV3-1	few	TGTGCCAGCAGCCAAGAAAAAAGGGGGCAGAGAGGCTACACCTTC	CASSQEKRGQRGYTF
TRBD1	TRBJ2-5	TRBV19	few	TGTGCCAGTAGTCTCCTAGGGACAGGACAAGAGACCCAGTACTTC	CASSLLGTGQETQYF
NA	TRBJ2-5	TRBV27	many	TGTGCCAGCCGGGCGAGCGGAGAGACCCAGTACTTC	CASRASGETQYF
NA	TRBJ2-1	TRBV3-1	few	TGTGCCAGCAGCCAGGGGTTTGGGGAGCAGTTCTTC	CASSQGFGEQFF
TRBD1	TRBJ1-5	TRBV2	NA	TGTGCCAGCAGCTCCACGGGACAGGTCAATCAGCCCCAGCATTTT	CASSSTGQVNQPQHF
TRBD1	TRBJ2-3	TRBV30	NA	TGTGCCTGGCGACAAAACCCCGGGACAGGGCAGTATTTT	CAWRQNPGTGQYF
TRBD1	TRBJ2-3	TRBV7-9	many	TGTGCCAGCAGCTCCCGTATAATTAGGACAGGGGAGGGTACAGATACGCAGTATTTT	CASSSRIIRTGEGTDTQYF
NA	TRBJ2-3	TRBV7-6	few	TGTGCCAGCAGGTTAGCCCCTGCCACAGATACGCAGTATTTT	CASRLAPATDTQYF
NA	TRBJ1-1	TRBV6-5	NA	TGTGCCAGCAACCCGACTGGAGGGAACACTGAAGCTTTCTTT	CASNPTGGNTEAFF
NA	TRBJ2-5	TRBV7-6	many	TGTGCCAGCAGCGAAGGGACACAAGAGACCCAGTACTTC	CASSEGTQETQYF
NA	TRBJ1-5	TRBV18	few	TGTGCCAGCTCAGACCGGAGGGTCGGGGGAAATCAGCCCCAGCATTTT	CASSDRRVGGNQPQHF
NA	TRBJ1-1	TRBV10-3	few	TGTGCCATCAAGGCAAGTATGAACACTGAAGCTTTCTTT	CAIKASMNTEAFF
TRBD2	TRBJ2-7	TRBV9	few	TGTGCCAGCAGCCCAGCCGGGGGGTCCTACGAGCAGTACTTC	CASSPAGGSYEQYF
NA	TRBJ2-7	TRBV12-3/TRBV12-4	NA	TGTGCCAGCAGCTCACACGGGGGTAACTACGAGCAGTACTTC	CASSSHGGNYEQYF
NA	TRBJ1-2	TRBV7-2	few	TGTGCCAGCAGCTTAGAGTTAGCGGCTAACTATGGCTACACCTTC	CASSLELAANYGYTF
TRBD1	TRBJ1-2	TRBV5-1	NA	TGCGCCAGCAGCCCGGGGACAGGCCCGGGGGGACAGTATGGCTACACCTTC	CASSPGTGPGGQYGYTF
NA	TRBJ2-3	TRBV7-2	many	TGTGCCAGCAGCTTGGCGGGGCTCACAGATACGCAGTATTTT	CASSLAGLTDTQYF
NA	TRBJ2-7	TRBV18	few	TGTGCCAGCTCACCAGTCGGGACCTTACTCTACGAGCAGTACTTC	CASSPVGTLLYEQYF
NA	TRBJ2-5	TRBV4-3	few	TGCGCCAGCAGCCAAGATTACGCGGGCGTGGGAGAGACCCAGTACTTC	CASSQDYAGVGETQYF
NA	TRBJ2-7	TRBV7-2	few	TGTGCCAGCAGCCAGTACCAACGGGGGGAGCAGTACTTC	CASSQYQRGEQYF
NA	TRBJ2-5	TRBV11-2	many	TGTGCCAGCAGCACCGCTAGAGGGTGGGAGACCCAGTACTTC	CASSTARGWETQYF
NA	TRBJ2-3	TRBV4-3	many	TGCGCCAGCAGCCTGGGCGGAGCGCGCACAGATACGCAGTATTTT	CASSLGGARTDTQYF
NA	TRBJ1-1	TRBV6-5	few	TGTGCCAGCAGTACAACACAGGGAGACACTGAAGCTTTCTTT	CASSTTQGDTEAFF
TRBD1	TRBJ1-5	TRBV5-6	many	TGTGCCAGCAGCTTGTATGTAGGCAGGGGGGAACGGCCCCAGCATTTT	CASSLYVGRGERPQHF
NA	TRBJ2-5	TRBV11-2	few	TGTGCCAGCAGCTTAGGTTGGTTGCGCCAAGAGACCCAGTACTTC	CASSLGWLRQETQYF
TRBD2	TRBJ2-5	TRBV7-2	many	TGTGCCAGCAGTCCACGGGGGGGAGGTGAGACCCAGTACTTC	CASSPRGGGETQYF
TRBD2	TRBJ2-3	TRBV11-3	few	TGTGCCAGCAGCTTAACCTCTTGGGGACTAGCGTCAGATACGCAGTATTTT	CASSLTSWGLASDTQYF
TRBD1	TRBJ2-2	TRBV5-1	NA	TGCGCCAGCCTAGGGGGCGCGCGGGACACCGGGGAGCTGTTTTTT	CASLGGARDTGELFF
NA	TRBJ2-5	TRBV5-1	many	TGCGCCAGCAGCCCGCGACAGCAAAGGGTGACCCAGTACTTC	CASSPRQQRVTQYF
NA	TRBJ2-3	TRBV7-2	NA	TGTGCCAGCAGCTCGTTCGGAGGGGGGGGCCAAGATACGCAGTATTTT	CASSSFGGGGQDTQYF
TRBD1	TRBJ1-4	TRBV2	NA	TGTGCCAGCAGACCGGGACAGCTAAATGAAAAACTGTTTTTT	CASRPGQLNEKLFF
TRBD1	TRBJ1-1	TRBV3-1	NA	TGTGCCAGCCTAGACAGGGAGAAAGCTGAAGCTTTCTTT	CASLDREKAEAFF
NA	TRBJ1-1	TRBV5-6	few	TGTGCCAGCAGCTCTCTAGACACCCGGGCTTTCTTT	CASSSLDTRAFF
NA	TRBJ2-7	TRBV6-5	NA	TGTGCCAGCAGTTACTCGCAGGGGAAATACGAGCAGTACTTC	CASSYSQGKYEQYF
NA	TRBJ2-1	TRBV6-1	NA	TGTGCCAGCAGTGCCCAGGATGAGCAGTTCTTC	CASSAQDEQFF
NA	TRBJ1-4	TRBV30	many	TGTGCCTGGAGTGTACAGTCTAATGAAAAACTGTTTTTT	CAWSVQSNEKLFF
NA	TRBJ1-1	TRBV14	few	TGTGCCAGCAGCCGAGCCCACTGGGGAAATGGTGAAGCTTTCTTT	CASSRAHWGNGEAFF
NA	TRBJ2-2	TRBV6-5	NA	TGTGCCAGCAGGCCGCCGGGTTCTAGCGGGGAGCTGTTTTTT	CASRPPGSSGELFF
NA	TRBJ2-3	TRBV3-1	few	TGTGCCAGCAGCCAAGGGCCGAGCGGGGATACGCAGTATTTT	CASSQGPSGDTQYF
TRBD2	TRBJ2-7	TRBV10-3	NA	TGTGCCATCAGTGTGGGGACTAGGGTCGAGCAGTACTTC	CAISVGTRVEQYF
TRBD2	TRBJ2-5	TRBV6-5	many	TGTGCCAGCAGTTACGGCCTTCCTAGCGGGGGACGAGAGACCCAGTACTTC	CASSYGLPSGGRETQYF
NA	TRBJ2-7	TRBV3-1	NA	TGTGCCAGCAGCCAAGGTTGGACCTACGAGCAGTACTTC	CASSQGWTYEQYF
NA	TRBJ2-1	TRBV12-5	many	TGTGCTAGTGGTTTGGTACAAGTGACTCTAATCAATGAGCAGTTCTTC	CASGLVQVTLINEQFF
NA	TRBJ2-2	TRBV11-2	NA	TGTGCCAGCAGCTCCTGGAGGGACACCGGGGAGCTGTTTTTT	CASSSWRDTGELFF
TRBD2	TRBJ2-3	TRBV4-1	many	TGCGCCAGCAGACTAGCGGGGGGGCGAGATACGCAGTATTTT	CASRLAGGRDTQYF
TRBD2	TRBJ2-7	TRBV20-1	NA	TGCAGTGCTAGAGATAGGCGGGGGTCCTACGAGCAGTACTTC	CSARDRRGSYEQYF
NA	TRBJ2-5	TRBV24-1	few	TGTGCCACCAGTGACTCTTCGGGGGTGCGGGAGACCCAGTACTTC	CATSDSSGVRETQYF
TRBD2	TRBJ2-5	TRBV4-3	many	TGCGCCAGCAGCCTCCATAGCGGGGGGATCCAAGAGACCCAGTACTTC	CASSLHSGGIQETQYF
NA	TRBJ1-4	TRBV4-1	NA	TGCGCCAGCAGCCAAGCAGGGTTCGGCGTAAAACTGTTTTTT	CASSQAGFGVKLFF
TRBD2	TRBJ2-3	TRBV5-1	many	TGCGCCAGCGACGAGAGCGGGGTAACAGATACGCAGTATTTT	CASDESGVTDTQYF
TRBD1	TRBJ1-3	TRBV13	NA	TGTGCCACCAGGACAGGCTATTCTGGAAACACCATATATTTT	CATRTGYSGNTIYF